This entry is about one T cell receptor (beta chain). Every immunoSEQ plate was one replicate of a subset's evenly spread DNA. Sequencing used immunoSEQ multiplex PCR; TCRdb keeps in-frame clones, though not all of them. The sample holds 450,000 to 650,000 clones, around 78% seen once. These data originate in a study of shared clonotypes between healthy human individuals. The CDR3 covers 15 residues. V was cut by 6 bases and J by 4 bases, with 19 bases left in between. CDR1 and CDR2 (germline): MNHEY, SMNVEV (reference sequence). The material sequenced was PBMCs. This sequence joins TRBV27 and TRBJ2-7; D might be TRBD1 (6 bases). This clonotype was obtained from a woman aged 40-49 years in good health. Some clones in this sample may be carry-over from other donors' samples. The DNA for the CDR3 is TGTGCCAGCAGCCGTTACTCGACAGGCGGATACGAGCAGTACTTC. It yields the protein CASSRYSTGGYEQYF.